Following are 11 T cell receptor beta chains from one sample sequenced in a study of cytomegalovirus exposure and HLA in healthy donors. The PCR made use of 60 Vbeta and 13 Jbeta primers. The protocol was immunoSEQ multiplex PCR, while the TCRdb copy is restricted to in-frame clones and leaves out a portion. The repertoire holds tens of thousands of clones, with approximately 82% as singletons. Material: PBMCs. Every receptor here comes from a man between 18 and 35 years old in good health and CMV-seronegative.

This chain uses TRBV15 with TRBJ2-2, with TRBD2 as a possible D gene (6 bases). Germline V gene lookup returns CDR1 LNHNV and CDR2 YYDKDF (reference sequence). This CDR3 comprises 16 residues. V lost 1 base, J lost 4 bases, and 13 bases lay in between. The chain's CDR3 is CATSRGDGEVTGELFF. CDR3 nucleotides: TGTGCCACCAGCAGAGGTGACGGGGAGGTCACCGGGGAGCTGTTTTTT.

As concerns this clone: A read error may account for a junction end that differs from germline. The chain joins TRBV7-7 to TRBJ2-5; D is perhaps TRBD2 (6 bases). CDR3 length equals 15 residues. CDR1 is SSHAT and CDR2 is FNYEAQ in the germline V gene (reference sequence). CDR3 sequence: CASSPPTGSGETQYF. DNA for the CDR3: TGTGCTAGCAGCCCGCCCACCGGGAGCGGGGAGACCCAGTACTTC.

The rearrangement uses TRBV25-1 and TRBJ1-4; D might be TRBD1 (6 bases). Trimming pared 3 bases from V and 5 bases from J, leaving 16 bases between. The V gene's germline CDR1 is MGHDK and CDR2 SYGVNS. CDR3 length: 16 residues. Written as DNA, the CDR3 is TGTGCCAGCAGTGATTATCGGGGGGCGGTAAATGAAAAACTGTTTTTT. This translates into CASSDYRGAVNEKLFF. Looking up the rest from reference TRBV25-1 and TRBJ1-4 gives the full variable domain: EADIYQTPRYLVIGTGKKITLECSQTMGHDKMYWYQQDPGMELHLIHYSYGVNSTEKGDLSSESTVSRIRTEHFPLTLESARPSHTSQYLCASSDYRGAVNEKLFFGSGTQLSVL.

The chain links TRBV7-9 to TRBJ2-3; D ambiguous. V lost 4 bases, J lost 1 base, and 9 bases lay in between. Germline V gene sequence: CDR1 SEHNR, CDR2 FQNEAQ (reference sequence). This CDR3 contains 14 residues. The CDR3, as DNA: TGTGCCAGCAGCTCCGCGTCCGGCACAGATACGCAGTATTTT. Translating it yields CASSSASGTDTQYF.

The J gene is TRBJ1-3, the V gene TRBV5-8; TRBD1 is a possible D gene (5 bases). The V end lost 2 bases, the J end lost 0 bases, and 15 bases lay between the germline ends. Germline loops: CDR1 SGHTS, CDR2 YDEGEE. This CDR3 is built from 17 residues. This chain's CDR3 is CASSFFTGLNSGNTIYF. DNA of the CDR3: TGTGCCAGCAGCTTTTTTACGGGACTTAACTCTGGAAACACCATATATTTT. Full variable domain (missing parts from reference TRBV5-8 and TRBJ1-3): EAGVTQSPTHLIKTRGQQATLRCSPISGHTSVYWYQQALGLGLQFLLWYDEGEERNRGNFPPRFSGRQFPNYSSELNVNALELEDSALYLCASSFFTGLNSGNTIYFGEGSWLTVV.

The DNA for the CDR3 is TGCGCCAGCAGCTTGGGAACAGGGGTTAGCGGCTACACCTTC. Protein: CASSLGTGVSGYTF. The chain employs TRBV5-1 and TRBJ1-2; 7 bases are a match to TRBD1. Germline loops: CDR1 SGHRS, CDR2 YFSETQ. The CDR3 runs 14 residues. The V and J ends lost 0 bases and 8 bases, in that order; junction bases with no gene match: 7.

In this sample, this clone turned up once. This chain connects TRBV6-6 to TRBJ2-5, with D possibly being TRBD1 (6 bases). Germline CDR1 reads MNHNY; CDR2 reads SVGAGI (reference sequence). CDR3 length equals 14 residues. Trimming removed 2 bases at V and 0 bases at J, with 7 bases between. CDR3 amino acids: CASSYGQYQETQYF. The CDR3 DNA reads as TGTGCCAGCAGTTACGGACAGTACCAAGAGACCCAGTACTTC.

This chain uses TRBV4-3 with TRBJ2-2; 8 bases are shared with TRBD2. The trim removed 1 base at V and 6 bases at J, leaving 10 bases unmatched. This CDR3 is built from 17 residues. The germline V gene encodes CDR1 LGHNA and CDR2 YSLEER. CDR3 DNA: TGCGCCAGCAGCCAAGTGGTTACGGGGGGGCGATCCGGGGAGCTGTTTTTT. Residues: CASSQVVTGGRSGELFF.

The sample holds one count of this clone. The chain links TRBV9 to TRBJ1-3, with D unresolved. Trimming cost V 1 base and J 10 bases, with 9 bases left between them. This CDR3 is 12 amino acids long. Per the germline V gene, CDR1 is SGDLS and CDR2 is YYNGEE. As DNA, the CDR3 is TGTGCCAGCAGCGTAACGTCGGGGACCATATATTTT. Translation gives CASSVTSGTIYF. Filled out from reference TRBV9 and TRBJ1-3, the complete variable domain reads DSGVTQTPKHLITATGQRVTLRCSPRSGDLSVYWYQQSLDQGLQFLIQYYNGEERAKGNILERFSAQQFPDLHSELNLSSLELGDSALYFCASSVTSGTIYFGEGSWLTVV.

This clone showed up just once. CDR3 protein: CASSKEGGGQGVYTDTQYF. The CDR3 DNA is TGTGCCAGCAGCAAAGAGGGAGGGGGACAGGGAGTGTACACAGATACGCAGTATTTT. The chain employs TRBV21-1 and TRBJ2-3; no DNA check was done on the table's D call, TRBD1. TRBV21-1 has pseudogene status. This CDR3 comprises 19 residues.

There are a few counts of this clone. V is TRBV12-2 and J is TRBJ2-7; the table's TRBD1 call for D was not verified on the DNA. TRBV12-2 is deemed a pseudogene. This CDR3 region has 14 residues. CDR3 nucleotides: TGTGCAAGTCGCTTAGTAACAGGGCCCCACGAGCAGTACTTC. It yields the protein CASRLVTGPHEQYF.